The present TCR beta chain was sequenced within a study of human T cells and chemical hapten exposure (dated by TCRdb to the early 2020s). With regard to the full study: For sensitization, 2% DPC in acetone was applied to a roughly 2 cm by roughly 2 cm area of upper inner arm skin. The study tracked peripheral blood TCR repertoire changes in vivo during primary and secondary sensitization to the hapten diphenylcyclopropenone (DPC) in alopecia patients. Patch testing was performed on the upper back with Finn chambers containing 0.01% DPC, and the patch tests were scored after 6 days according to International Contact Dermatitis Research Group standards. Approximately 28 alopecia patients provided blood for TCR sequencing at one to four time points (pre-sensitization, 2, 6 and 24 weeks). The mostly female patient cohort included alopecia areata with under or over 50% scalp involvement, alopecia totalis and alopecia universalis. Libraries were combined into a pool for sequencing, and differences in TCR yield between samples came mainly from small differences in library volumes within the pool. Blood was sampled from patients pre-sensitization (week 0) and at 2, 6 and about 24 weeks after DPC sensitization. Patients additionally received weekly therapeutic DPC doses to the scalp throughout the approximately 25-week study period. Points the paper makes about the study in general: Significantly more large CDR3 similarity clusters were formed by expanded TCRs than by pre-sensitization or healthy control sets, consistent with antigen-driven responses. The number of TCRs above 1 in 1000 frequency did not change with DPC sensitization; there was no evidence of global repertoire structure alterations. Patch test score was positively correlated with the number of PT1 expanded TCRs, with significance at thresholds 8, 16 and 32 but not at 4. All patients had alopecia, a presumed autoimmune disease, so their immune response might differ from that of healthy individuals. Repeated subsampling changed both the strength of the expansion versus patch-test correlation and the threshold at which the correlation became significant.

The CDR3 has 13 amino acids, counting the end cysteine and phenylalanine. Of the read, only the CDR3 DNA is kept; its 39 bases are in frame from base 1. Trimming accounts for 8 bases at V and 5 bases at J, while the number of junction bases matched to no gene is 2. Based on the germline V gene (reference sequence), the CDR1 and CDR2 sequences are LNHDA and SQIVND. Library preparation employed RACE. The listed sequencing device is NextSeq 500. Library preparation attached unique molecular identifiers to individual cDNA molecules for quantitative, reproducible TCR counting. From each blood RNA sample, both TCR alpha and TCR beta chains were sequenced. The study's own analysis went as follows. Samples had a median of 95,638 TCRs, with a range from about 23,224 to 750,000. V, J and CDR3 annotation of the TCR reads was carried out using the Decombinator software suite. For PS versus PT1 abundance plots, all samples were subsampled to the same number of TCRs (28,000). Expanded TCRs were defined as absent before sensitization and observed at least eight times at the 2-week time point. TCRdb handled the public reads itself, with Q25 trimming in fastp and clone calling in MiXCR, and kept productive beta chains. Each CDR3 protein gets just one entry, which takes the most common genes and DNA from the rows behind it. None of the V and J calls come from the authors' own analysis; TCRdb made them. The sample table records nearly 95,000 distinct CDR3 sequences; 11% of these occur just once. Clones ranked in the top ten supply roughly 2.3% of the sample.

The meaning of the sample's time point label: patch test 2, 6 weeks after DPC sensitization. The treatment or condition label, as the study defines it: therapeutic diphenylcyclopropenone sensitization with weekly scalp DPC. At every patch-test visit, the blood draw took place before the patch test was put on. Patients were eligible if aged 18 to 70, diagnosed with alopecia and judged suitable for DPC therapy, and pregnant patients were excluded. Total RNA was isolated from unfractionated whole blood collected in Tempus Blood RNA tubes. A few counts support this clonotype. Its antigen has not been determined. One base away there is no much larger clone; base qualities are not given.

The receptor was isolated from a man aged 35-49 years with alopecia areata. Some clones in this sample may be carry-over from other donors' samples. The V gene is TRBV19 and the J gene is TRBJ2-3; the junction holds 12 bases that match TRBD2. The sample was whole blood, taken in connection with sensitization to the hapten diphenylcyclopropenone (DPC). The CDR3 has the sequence CASGLAGLDTQYF. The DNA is TGTGCCAGTGGACTAGCGGGATTAGATACGCAGTATTTT.